This T cell receptor beta chain emerged from a study of blood T cell repertoires in COVID-19. Trimming stripped 6 bases from V and 0 bases from J, with 18 bases between. The CDR3 spans 17 residues. Looked up from germline, CDR1 is MNHEY and CDR2 is SMNVEV (reference sequence). In the study's own analysis: From reference gene primer amplification, estimates of nucleated cell counts were derived. The repertoire was sequenced with immunoSEQ multiplex PCR; TCRdb's copy has only in-frame clones and lacks some. The V and J calls and clone size were taken over from that table, and D and trimming were inferred from the DNA. The data hold fewer than 65,000 clones, with 80% to 90% observed a single time.

Specimen: peripheral blood. The receptor was isolated from a man aged 55-75 years with acute or convalescent COVID-19. The chain links TRBV27 to TRBJ1-5, with D maybe TRBD1 (5 bases). CDR3 DNA: TGTGCCAGCAGGCGGAGCGGAGGGGACTATAGCAATCAGCCCCAGCATTTT. This encodes CASRRSGGDYSNQPQHF.